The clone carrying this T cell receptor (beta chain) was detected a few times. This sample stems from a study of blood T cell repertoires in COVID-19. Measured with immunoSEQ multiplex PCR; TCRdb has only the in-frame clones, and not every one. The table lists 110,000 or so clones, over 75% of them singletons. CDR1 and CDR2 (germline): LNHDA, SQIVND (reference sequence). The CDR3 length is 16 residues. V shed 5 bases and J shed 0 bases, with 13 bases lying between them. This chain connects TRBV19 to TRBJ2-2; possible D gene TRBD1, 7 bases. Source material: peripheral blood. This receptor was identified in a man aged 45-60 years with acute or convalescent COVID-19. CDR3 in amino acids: CASSQGGLANTGELFF. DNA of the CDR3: TGTGCCAGTAGTCAGGGGGGACTCGCGAACACCGGGGAGCTGTTTTTT.